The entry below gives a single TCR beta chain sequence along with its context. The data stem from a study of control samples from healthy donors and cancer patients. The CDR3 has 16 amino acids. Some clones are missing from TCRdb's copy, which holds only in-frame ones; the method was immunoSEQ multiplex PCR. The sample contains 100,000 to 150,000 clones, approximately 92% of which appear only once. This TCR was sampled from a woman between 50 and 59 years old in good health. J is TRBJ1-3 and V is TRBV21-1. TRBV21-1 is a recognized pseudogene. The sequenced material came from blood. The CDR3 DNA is TGTGCCAGCACTGAGGGAGACTCCAGGTCTGGAAACACCATATATTTT. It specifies CASTEGDSRSGNTIYF.